Sequencing of this T cell receptor beta chain was carried out in a study of blood T cell repertoires in COVID-19. CDR3 length: 12 amino acids. Germline CDR1 and CDR2: SNHLY and FYNNEI. V lost 6 bases, J lost 10 bases, and 13 bases lay in between. Here immunoSEQ multiplex PCR was the method, and the copy in TCRdb shows in-frame clones only, minus some. The sample consists of just over 20,000 clones, 65% to 90% of them appearing once. The chain is built from TRBV2 and TRBJ2-1; possible D gene TRBD1, 6 bases. The receptor's source is a man aged 50-59 years with active COVID-19. Sequenced material: peripheral blood. The CDR3 spells CASSDGQGEQFF. As DNA, the CDR3 is TGTGCCAGCAGCGACGGCCAGGGGGAGCAGTTCTTC.